This is a list of T cell receptor beta chains from one sample in a study of monozygotic twins with cystic fibrosis. The repertoire was sequenced with immunoSEQ multiplex PCR; TCRdb's copy has only in-frame clones and lacks some. The table shows around 35,000 clones, with 84% occurring only once. Sequences were obtained from blood. These receptors all stem from a girl aged 2 to 10 with cystic fibrosis. CDR3s leave out the opening cysteine and the closing phenylalanine or tryptophan.

v_call	cdr3_aa
TRBV5-1	ASSLIRQAQETQY
TRBV5-1	ASSLALAGGSDTQY
TRBV5-1	ASSLGRQEYGYT
TRBV19	ASSPVASEAF
TRBV29-1	SAQRPGLNTEAF
TRBV9	ASSVGSGGAAGTGELF
TRBV5-1	ASRTQSTGYT
TRBV13	ASSRKRTPRRHEQF
TRBV6-6	ASSAQGRVSYEQY
TRBV10-3	AIRNSSSYNSPLH
TRBV29-1	SGGVPYEQY
TRBV5-6	ASSFTGSNQPQH
TRBV6-6	ASSQLNYEQY
TRBV7-2	ASSLGTSGGFQETQY
TRBV15	AIGVPSGGYT
TRBV6-5	ASSGVRGSYNEQF
TRBV7-8	ASSILTGTGYEKLF
TRBV6-4	ASSDGGANEQF
TRBV7-2	ASSTYTVSNYGYT
TRBV6-6	ASSSGQDNQPYEQY
TRBV9	ASSVSIGQANTGELF
TRBV7-2	ASSLAGGPAGELF